This T cell receptor beta chain was sequenced in a study of OX40 agonist ivuxolimab in advanced cancers. The assay was immunoSEQ multiplex PCR, and TCRdb's table has in-frame clones only and misses some. The data contain about 60,000 clones, around 86% of them singletons. This specimen consisted of CD4+ or CD8+ T cells sorted from blood, obtained in a trial of the OX40 agonist ivuxolimab. The TCR comes from an adult with an advanced solid tumor such as melanoma, head and neck, liver or kidney cancer.

CDR3 amino acids: CASSPRLAGRSSYNEQFF. Written as DNA, the CDR3 is TGCGCCAGCAGCCCGCGACTAGCGGGTCGAAGCTCCTACAATGAGCAGTTCTTC. V and J are TRBV5-1 and TRBJ2-1; 10 bases align to TRBD2. The CDR3 length is 18 residues. V was pared by 4 bases and J by 0 bases, with 10 bases of the junction left unmatched. Germline loops: CDR1 SGHRS, CDR2 YFSETQ.